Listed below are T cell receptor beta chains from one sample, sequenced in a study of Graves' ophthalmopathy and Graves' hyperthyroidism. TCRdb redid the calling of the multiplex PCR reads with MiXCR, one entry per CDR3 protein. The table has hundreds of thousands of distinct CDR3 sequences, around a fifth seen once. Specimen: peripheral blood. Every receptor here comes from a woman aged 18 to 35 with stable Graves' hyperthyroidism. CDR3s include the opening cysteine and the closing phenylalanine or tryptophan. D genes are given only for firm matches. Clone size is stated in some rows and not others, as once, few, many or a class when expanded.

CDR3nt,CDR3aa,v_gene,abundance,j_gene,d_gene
TGTGCCAGCAGCTTAGATGGTAGCGCCTCGAAGTACTTC,CASSLDGSASKYF,TRBV7-2,many,TRBJ2-4,.
TGCGCCAGCAGCTTCCTCGGGGGAAGGTCCTACGAGCAGTACTTC,CASSFLGGRSYEQYF,TRBV5-1,many,TRBJ2-7,.
TGTGCCAGCAGTTTCGGTGTGTTTAACACTGAAGCTTTCTTT,CASSFGVFNTEAFF,TRBV12-3/TRBV12-4,.,TRBJ1-1,.
TGCGCCAGCAGCACCGGGACTTACCCCTACGAGCAGTACTTC,CASSTGTYPYEQYF,TRBV5-1,many,TRBJ2-7,.
TGTGCCTGGAGTGTACAGGCTGGCTACACCTTC,CAWSVQAGYTF,TRBV30,many,TRBJ1-2,.
TGTGCCAGCAGCCAAGGGAGTAACACCGGGGAGCTGTTTTTT,CASSQGSNTGELFF,TRBV3-1,.,TRBJ2-2,.
TGTGCCAGCAGCCACCCGGTGGGGAAAGAGACCCAGTACTTC,CASSHPVGKETQYF,TRBV13,many,TRBJ2-5,.
TGCAGCGCCGGGACAATGTACGAGCAGTACTTC,CSAGTMYEQYF,TRBV29-1,many,TRBJ2-7,.
TGTGCCAGTAGTCTACAGGGGCGAAACCACGAGCAGTACTTC,CASSLQGRNHEQYF,TRBV19,many,TRBJ2-7,TRBD1
TGCAGTGCTAGAGGACAGGGTTGGAAAGAGACCCAGTACTTC,CSARGQGWKETQYF,TRBV20-1,many,TRBJ2-5,TRBD1
TGTGCCAGCAGTTATGATTACCGGGGAATTGGAAACACCATATATTTT,CASSYDYRGIGNTIYF,TRBV6-5,.,TRBJ1-3,.
TGTGCCAGCAGGCGGGACATATCGGGAGCTGATGCTTTCTTT,CASRRDISGADAFF,TRBV12-3/TRBV12-4,.,TRBJ1-1,.
TGCAGTGCTAGAGGAGGAGGGGTCGAGCTGTTTTTT,CSARGGGVELFF,TRBV20-1,many,TRBJ2-2,.
TGTGCCAGCAGTTCTGACCGGGACTCAGCTTCCTACGAGCAGTACTTC,CASSSDRDSASYEQYF,TRBV28,.,TRBJ2-7,.
TGTGCCAGCAGCCCACAAGGTGGAGGGCCACCCCTCCACTTT,CASSPQGGGPPLHF,TRBV7-2,few,TRBJ1-6,.
TGCAGTGCTCGACAGGGGCACACCGGGGAGCTGTTTTTT,CSARQGHTGELFF,TRBV20-1,few,TRBJ2-2,TRBD1
TGTGCCAGTAGTATTTCCGGAGGGGTACAGCCCCAGCATTTT,CASSISGGVQPQHF,TRBV19,.,TRBJ1-5,.
TGCGCCAGCAGCCTCCCCCAGGGCTTGGCTGGCTACACCTTC,CASSLPQGLAGYTF,TRBV4-1,many,TRBJ1-2,.
TGTGCCAGCAGCACCCTACAGGGCACTGGAAACACCATATATTTT,CASSTLQGTGNTIYF,TRBV7-8,.,TRBJ1-3,.
TGTGCCAGCAGCTGGGTCCGTGGTTACGAGCAGTACTTC,CASSWVRGYEQYF,TRBV6-1,.,TRBJ2-7,.
TGTGCCAGCAGTCCCGGGACGTCTAACACCGGGGAGCTGTTTTTT,CASSPGTSNTGELFF,TRBV12-3/TRBV12-4,many,TRBJ2-2,.
TGTGCCATCAGTGAGGCGTCGTACGAGCAGTACTTC,CAISEASYEQYF,TRBV10-3,many,TRBJ2-7,.
TGTGCCAGCAGTCTGGGCCGGGTGGAGCAGCCCCAGCATTTT,CASSLGRVEQPQHF,TRBV28,many,TRBJ1-5,.
TGCGCCAGCAGCTCGGGGGACAGCCGCTACGAGCAGTACTTC,CASSSGDSRYEQYF,TRBV5-1,few,TRBJ2-7,.
TGTGCCAGCAGCCGTGCAGGGAAGGCCTACGAGCAGTACTTC,CASSRAGKAYEQYF,TRBV28,many,TRBJ2-7,.
TGCGCCAGCAGCCAAGGATCTAGCGGTACCTACGAGCAGTACTTC,CASSQGSSGTYEQYF,TRBV4-3,many,TRBJ2-7,TRBD2
TGCAGTGCTAAAGCGAGAGGGGGAATCGGGGAGCTGTTTTTT,CSAKARGGIGELFF,TRBV20-1,few,TRBJ2-2,.
TGTGCCAGCAGAGCAGGGGCGCCTTCACCCCTCCACTTT,CASRAGAPSPLHF,TRBV7-2,.,TRBJ1-6,.
TGTGCCAGCAGTGAAACGGGTCTTTTCGATCAGCCCCAGCATTTT,CASSETGLFDQPQHF,TRBV25-1,.,TRBJ1-5,.
TGTGCCAGCAGTGCTGTGCGTCTAGCGGGTCAAGAGACCCAGTACTTC,CASSAVRLAGQETQYF,TRBV5-5,many,TRBJ2-5,TRBD2
TGTGCCTGGTATGGGCTGGGGCAAGAGACCCAGTACTTC,CAWYGLGQETQYF,TRBV30,many,TRBJ2-5,.
TGTGCCAGCAGCCCCGGACAGTGGGGCTCTGGAAACACCATATATTTT,CASSPGQWGSGNTIYF,TRBV13,few,TRBJ1-3,.
TGCAGTGCTAGGCGGGAGGGTGTGGAGACCCAGTACTTC,CSARREGVETQYF,TRBV20-1,many,TRBJ2-5,TRBD2